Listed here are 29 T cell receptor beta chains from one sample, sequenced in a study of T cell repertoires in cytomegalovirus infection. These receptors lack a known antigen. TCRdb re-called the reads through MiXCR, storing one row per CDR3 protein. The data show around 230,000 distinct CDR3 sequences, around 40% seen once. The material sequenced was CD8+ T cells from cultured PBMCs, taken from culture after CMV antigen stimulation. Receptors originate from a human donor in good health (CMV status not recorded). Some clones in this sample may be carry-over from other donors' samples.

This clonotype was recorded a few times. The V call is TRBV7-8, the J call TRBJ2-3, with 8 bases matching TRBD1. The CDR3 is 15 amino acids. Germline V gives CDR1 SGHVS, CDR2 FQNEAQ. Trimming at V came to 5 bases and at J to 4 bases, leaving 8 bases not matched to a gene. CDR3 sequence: CASSTWTGKPDTQYF. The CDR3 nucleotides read TGTGCCAGCAGCACCTGGACAGGGAAACCAGATACGCAGTATTTT.

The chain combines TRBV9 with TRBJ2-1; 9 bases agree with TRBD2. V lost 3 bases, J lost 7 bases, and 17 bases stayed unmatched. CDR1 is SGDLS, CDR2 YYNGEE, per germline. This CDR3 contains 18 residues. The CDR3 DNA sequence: TGTGCCAGCAGCGGGAGACTAGCGGAGCCTATCGCATATAATGAGCAGTTCTTC. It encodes CASSGRLAEPIAYNEQFF.

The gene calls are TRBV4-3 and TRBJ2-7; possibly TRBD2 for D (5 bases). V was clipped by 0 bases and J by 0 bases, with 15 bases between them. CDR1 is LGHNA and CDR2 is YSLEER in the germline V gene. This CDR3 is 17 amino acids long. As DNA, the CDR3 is TGCGCCAGCAGCCAAGAAGGGAGACTTAGGATCTCCTACGAGCAGTACTTC. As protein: CASSQEGRLRISYEQYF.

The CDR3: CASSPTSGGGEQFF. For the CDR3, the DNA is TGTGCCAGCAGCCCGACTAGCGGTGGTGGGGAGCAGTTCTTC. This chain links TRBV7-9 with TRBJ2-1, with 9 bases identical to TRBD2. Unmatched junction bases numbered 9, after V lost 5 bases and J lost 10 bases. This CDR3 region has 14 residues. CDR1 and CDR2 (germline): SEHNR, FQNEAQ (reference sequence). Together with reference TRBV7-9 and TRBJ2-1, the CDR3 gives the full variable domain: DTGVSQNPRHKITKRGQNVTFRCDPISEHNRLYWYRQTLGQGPEFLTYFQNEAQLEKSRLLSDRFSAERPKGSFSTLEIQRTEQGDSAMYLCASSPTSGGGEQFFGPGTRLTVL.

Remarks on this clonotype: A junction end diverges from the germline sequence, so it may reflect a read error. The CDR3 is CASSQTSGAVWGDLFF. CDR3 bases: TGTGCAAGCAGTCAGACTAGCGGGGCGGTTTGGGGGGATCTGTTTTTT. The V and J genes are TRBV2 and TRBJ2-2; 11 bases are a match to TRBD2. From germline, CDR1 is SNHLY and CDR2 FYNNEI. CDR3 size: 16 residues.

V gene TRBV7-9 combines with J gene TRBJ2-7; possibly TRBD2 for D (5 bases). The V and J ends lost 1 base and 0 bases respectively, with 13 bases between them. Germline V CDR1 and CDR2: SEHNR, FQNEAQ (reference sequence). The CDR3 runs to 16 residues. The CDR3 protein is CASSLVGSEGSYEQYF. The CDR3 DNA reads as TGTGCCAGCAGCTTAGTAGGGAGTGAAGGCTCCTACGAGCAGTACTTC.

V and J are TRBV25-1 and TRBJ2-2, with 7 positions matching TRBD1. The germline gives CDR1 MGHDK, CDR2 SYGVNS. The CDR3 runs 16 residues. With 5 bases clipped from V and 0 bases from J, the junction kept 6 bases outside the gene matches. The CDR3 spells CASSRQGYANTGELFF. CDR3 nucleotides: TGTGCCAGCAGTCGACAGGGTTACGCGAACACCGGGGAGCTGTTTTTT.

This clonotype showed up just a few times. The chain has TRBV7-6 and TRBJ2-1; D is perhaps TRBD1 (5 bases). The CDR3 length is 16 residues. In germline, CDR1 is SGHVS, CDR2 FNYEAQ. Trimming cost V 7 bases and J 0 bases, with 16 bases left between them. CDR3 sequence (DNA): TGTGCCAGCACCCTGGGGCGCAGTGGCTCCTACAATGAGCAGTTCTTC. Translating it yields CASTLGRSGSYNEQFF.

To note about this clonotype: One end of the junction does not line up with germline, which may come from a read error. The DNA of the CDR3 is TGTGCCAGCAGCCAAGGAACCAGATACAATGTGCAGTTCTTC. Protein product: CASSQGTRYNVQFF. The chain employs TRBV4-2 and TRBJ2-1; D gene uncertain. Germline V CDR1 and CDR2: LGHNA, YNFKEQ. The CDR3 has 14 residues.

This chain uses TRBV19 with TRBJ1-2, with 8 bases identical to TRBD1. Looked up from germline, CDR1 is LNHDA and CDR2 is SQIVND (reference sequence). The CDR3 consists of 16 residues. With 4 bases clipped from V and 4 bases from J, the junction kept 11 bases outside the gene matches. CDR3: CASSTDRGVFSYGYTF. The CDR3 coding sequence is TGTGCCAGTAGTACCGACAGGGGAGTCTTCAGCTATGGCTACACCTTC.

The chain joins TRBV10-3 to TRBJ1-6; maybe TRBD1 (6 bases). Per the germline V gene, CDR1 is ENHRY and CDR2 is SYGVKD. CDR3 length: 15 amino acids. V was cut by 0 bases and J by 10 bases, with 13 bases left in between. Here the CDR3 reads CAISESGAGKSPLHF. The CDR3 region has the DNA TGTGCCATCAGTGAGTCGGGGGCAGGGAAGTCACCCCTCCACTTT.

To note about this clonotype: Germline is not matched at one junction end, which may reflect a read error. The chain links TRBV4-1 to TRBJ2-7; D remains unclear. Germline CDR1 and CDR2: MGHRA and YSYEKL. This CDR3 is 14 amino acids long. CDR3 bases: TGCGCAAGCAGCCAAGTGTGGAAAGGGTCCGAGCAGTACTTC. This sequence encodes CASSQVWKGSEQYF.

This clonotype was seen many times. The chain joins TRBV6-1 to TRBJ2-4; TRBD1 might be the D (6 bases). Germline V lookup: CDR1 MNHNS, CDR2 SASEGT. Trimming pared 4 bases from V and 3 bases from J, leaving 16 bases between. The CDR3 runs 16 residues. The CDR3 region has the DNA TGTGCCAGCAGTGCGTTGACTGGGGGCCACAAAAACATTCAGTACTTC. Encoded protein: CASSALTGGHKNIQYF.

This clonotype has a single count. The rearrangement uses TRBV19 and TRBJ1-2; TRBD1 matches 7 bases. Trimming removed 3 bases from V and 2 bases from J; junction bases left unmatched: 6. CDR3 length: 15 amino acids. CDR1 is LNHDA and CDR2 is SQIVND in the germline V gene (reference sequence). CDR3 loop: CASSIQGQENYGYTF. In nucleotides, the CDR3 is TGTGCCAGTAGTATCCAAGGACAGGAGAACTATGGCTACACCTTC. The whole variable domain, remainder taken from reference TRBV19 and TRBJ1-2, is DGGITQSPKYLFRKEGQNVTLSCEQNLNHDAMYWYRQDPGQGLRLIYYSQIVNDFQKGDIAEGYSVSREKKESFPLTVTSAQKNPTAFYLCASSIQGQENYGYTFGSGTRLTVV.

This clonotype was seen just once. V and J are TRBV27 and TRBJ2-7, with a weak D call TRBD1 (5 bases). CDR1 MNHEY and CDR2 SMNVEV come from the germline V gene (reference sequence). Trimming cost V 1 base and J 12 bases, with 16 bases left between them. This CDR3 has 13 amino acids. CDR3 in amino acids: CASSLFSSDRRYF. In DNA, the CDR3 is TGTGCCAGCAGTTTATTTTCCTCCGACAGAAGGTACTTC.

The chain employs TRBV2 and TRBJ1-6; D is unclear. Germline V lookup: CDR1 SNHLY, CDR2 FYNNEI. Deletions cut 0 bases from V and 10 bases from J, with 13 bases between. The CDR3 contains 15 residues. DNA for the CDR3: TGTGCCAGCAGTGAAGCGCTGACAATACGATCACCCCTCCACTTT. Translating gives CASSEALTIRSPLHF.

The CDR3 DNA is TGTGCCAGCTCCCGAGGGAACGAGCAGTACTTC. Residues: CASSRGNEQYF. The chain links TRBV28 to TRBJ2-7; TRBD2 might be the D (5 bases). Trimming left V 8 bases short and J 5 bases short, with 10 bases between. The CDR3 has 11 residues. The germline V gene encodes CDR1 MDHEN and CDR2 SYDVKM.

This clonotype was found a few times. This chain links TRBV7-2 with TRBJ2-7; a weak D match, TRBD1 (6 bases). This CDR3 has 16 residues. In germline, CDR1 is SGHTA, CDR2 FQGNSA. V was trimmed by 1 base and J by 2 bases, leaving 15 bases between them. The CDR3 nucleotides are TGTGCCAGCAGCTTAGGGTTCTTGGACAGAGCCTACGAGCAGTACTTC. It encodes CASSLGFLDRAYEQYF.

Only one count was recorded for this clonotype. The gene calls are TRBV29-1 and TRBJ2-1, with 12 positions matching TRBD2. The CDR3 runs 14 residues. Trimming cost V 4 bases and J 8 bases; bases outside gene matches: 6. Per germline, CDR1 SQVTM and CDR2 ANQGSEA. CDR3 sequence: CSVVPSGRVDEQFF. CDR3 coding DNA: TGCAGCGTTGTACCTAGCGGGAGGGTGGATGAGCAGTTCTTC.

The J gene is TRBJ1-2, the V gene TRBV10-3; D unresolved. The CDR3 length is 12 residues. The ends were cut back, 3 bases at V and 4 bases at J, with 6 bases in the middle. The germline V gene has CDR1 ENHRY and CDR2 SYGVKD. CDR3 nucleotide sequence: TGTGCCATCAGTGACTACGGCTATGGCTACACCTTC. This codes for CAISDYGYGYTF.

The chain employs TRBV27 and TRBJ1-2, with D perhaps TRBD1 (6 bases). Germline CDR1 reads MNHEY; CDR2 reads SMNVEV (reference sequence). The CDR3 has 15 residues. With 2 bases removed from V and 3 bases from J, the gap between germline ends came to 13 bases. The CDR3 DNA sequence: TGTGCCAGCAGTTTAGGGCAGGGGTGGTACTATGGCTACACCTTC. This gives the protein CASSLGQGWYYGYTF.

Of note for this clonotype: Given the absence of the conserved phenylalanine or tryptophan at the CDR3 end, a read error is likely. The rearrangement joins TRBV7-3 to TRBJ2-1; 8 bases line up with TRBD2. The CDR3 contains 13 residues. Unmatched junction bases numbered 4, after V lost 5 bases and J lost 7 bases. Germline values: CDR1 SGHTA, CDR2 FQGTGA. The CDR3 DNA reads TGTGCCAGCAGCCGACTAGCGTCAAATGAGCAGTTCTCC. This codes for CASSRLASNEQFS.

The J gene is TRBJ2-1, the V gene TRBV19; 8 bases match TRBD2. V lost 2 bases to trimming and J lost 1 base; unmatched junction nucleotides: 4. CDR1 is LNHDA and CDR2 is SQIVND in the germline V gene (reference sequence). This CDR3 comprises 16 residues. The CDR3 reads CASSISGTSSYNEQFF. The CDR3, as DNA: TGTGCCAGTAGTATATCAGGGACTAGTTCCTACAATGAGCAGTTCTTC.

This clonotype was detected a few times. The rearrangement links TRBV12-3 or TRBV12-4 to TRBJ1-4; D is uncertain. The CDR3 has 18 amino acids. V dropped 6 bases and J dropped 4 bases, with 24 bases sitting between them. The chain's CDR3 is CASSPPRQIGGFNEKLFF. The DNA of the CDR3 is TGTGCCAGCAGCCCGCCCCGGCAGATTGGAGGCTTTAATGAAAAACTGTTTTTT.

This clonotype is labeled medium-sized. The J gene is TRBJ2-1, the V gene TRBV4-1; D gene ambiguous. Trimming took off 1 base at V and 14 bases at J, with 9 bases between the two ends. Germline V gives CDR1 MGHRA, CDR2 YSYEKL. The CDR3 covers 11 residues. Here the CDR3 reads CASSQGGLEFF. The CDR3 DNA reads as TGCGCCAGCAGCCAAGGCGGTTTGGAGTTCTTC.

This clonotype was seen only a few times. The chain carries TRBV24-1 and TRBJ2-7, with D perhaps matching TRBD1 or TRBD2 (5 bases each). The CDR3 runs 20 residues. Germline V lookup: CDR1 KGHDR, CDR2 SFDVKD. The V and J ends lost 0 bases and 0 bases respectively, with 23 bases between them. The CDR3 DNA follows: TGTGCCACCAGTGATTTGTCCGGGACCCTCCTTCACTTCACCTCCTACGAGCAGTACTTC. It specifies CATSDLSGTLLHFTSYEQYF.

Here the CDR3 DNA reads TGTGCCAGCACCAGCGAGCGGGAGGCCTATACGCAGTATTTT. Translation gives CASTSEREAYTQYF. The chain links TRBV12-3 or TRBV12-4 to TRBJ2-3, with TRBD2 identical over 9 bases. After removal of 7 bases from V and 7 bases from J, the junction contained 9 bases not matched to a gene. This CDR3 has 14 amino acids.

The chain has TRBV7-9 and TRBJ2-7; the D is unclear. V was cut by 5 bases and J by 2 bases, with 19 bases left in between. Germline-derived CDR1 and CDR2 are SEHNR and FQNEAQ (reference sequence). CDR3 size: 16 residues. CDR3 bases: TGTGCCAGCAGCCCCGTAACCACTGGCAGGACCTACGAGCAGTACTTC. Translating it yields CASSPVTTGRTYEQYF.

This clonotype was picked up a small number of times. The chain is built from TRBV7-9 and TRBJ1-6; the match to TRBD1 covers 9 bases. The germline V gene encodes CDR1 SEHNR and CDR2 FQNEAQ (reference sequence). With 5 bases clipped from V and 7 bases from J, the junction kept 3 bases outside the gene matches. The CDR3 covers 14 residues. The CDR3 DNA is TGTGCCAGCAGCCCACAGGGGGCGAATTCACCCCTCCACTTT. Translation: CASSPQGANSPLHF.